The TCR beta chain described here comes from a study of CD8 T cells in Susac syndrome. Reverse transcription of roughly 0.5 to 1 ug RNA was carried out with random hexamers. A multiplex approach, immunoSEQ multiplex PCR, amplified TCR beta CDR3 across 54 Vbeta and 13 Jbeta. TCRdb redid the calling of the immunoSEQ multiplex PCR reads with MiXCR, one entry per CDR3 protein. The table lists fewer than 150,000 distinct CDR3 sequences, roughly 94% of them singletons. The source is a human donor in good health. The sample consisted of CD8+ T cells from PBMCs.

CDR3 DNA: TGTGCCAGCAGACCGCCGGGACAGGGGCACTACGAGCAGTACTTC. Translated, it gives CASRPPGQGHYEQYF. The chain employs TRBV7-9 and TRBJ2-7; 10 bases map to TRBD1. CDR3 length equals 15 residues. Germline CDR1 and CDR2: SEHNR and FQNEAQ (reference sequence). With 6 bases clipped from V and 3 bases from J, the junction kept 8 bases outside the gene matches.